The rows below give T cell receptor beta chains drawn from one sample of a study of T cell responses to AZD1222 COVID-19 vaccine. Profiling relied on immunoSEQ multiplex PCR, and the TCRdb table lists in-frame clones only, not all of them. The sample includes 120,000 or so clones, over 75% of them seen just once. The specimen comprised peripheral blood, sampled on day 0 of AZD1222 vaccination. The receptors were sampled from an adult in good health. CDR3s include the opening cysteine and the closing phenylalanine or tryptophan.

len,j_gene,v_gene,CDR3aa
16,TRBJ1-5,TRBV3-1/TRBV3-2,CASSQDPLVSNQPQHF
15,TRBJ1-1,TRBV6-5,CASSYSRTGNTEAFF
14,TRBJ2-2,TRBV19,CASITTGYTGELFF
15,TRBJ1-1,TRBV7-2,CASRVTGQLNTEAFF
14,TRBJ1-1,TRBV7-8,CASSRGDSRTEAFF
16,TRBJ2-3,TRBV27,CASSPIALTGEHTQYF
13,TRBJ1-6,TRBV10-2,CASSGGGVAPLHF
15,TRBJ1-2,TRBV19,CASSIDGKASYGYTF
15,TRBJ2-2,TRBV2,CASSVEGPNTGELFF
14,TRBJ1-1,TRBV10-1,CASRRDTYNTEAFF
12,TRBJ1-5,TRBV6-6,CASSYSQQPQHF
14,TRBJ2-7,TRBV18,CASSPGGPTYEQYF
14,TRBJ1-2,TRBV5-1,CASSLDRGSNGYTF
14,TRBJ1-3,TRBV4-1,CASSQDWSGNTIYF
14,TRBJ1-5,TRBV5-8,CASEDRPAGMTQHF
16,TRBJ2-1,TRBV5-6,CASSLRSGGYYNEQFF
15,TRBJ1-5,TRBV6-5,CASSYSTGSNQPQHF
15,TRBJ1-3,TRBV6-5,CASSSVTGYGNTIYF
14,TRBJ2-2,TRBV6-5,CASSYRGRTGELFF
15,TRBJ2-7,TRBV6-2/TRBV6-3,CASSKSRDKGYEQYF
11,TRBJ1-1,TRBV20-1,CSAGQGAEAFF
13,TRBJ1-4,TRBV30,CAWSYSPNEKLFF
18,TRBJ2-3,TRBV4-1,CASSQAIVTGTIGTTQYF
16,TRBJ1-2,TRBV11-2,CASSLLRGLTHYGYTF
13,TRBJ1-1,TRBV6-5,CASNTGRNTEAFF
18,TRBJ2-7,TRBV29-1,CSVISGLAALINTYEQYF
14,TRBJ1-3,TRBV3-1/TRBV3-2,CASSQGDRGNTIYF
12,TRBJ1-2,TRBV29-1,CSVGGQDSGYTF
13,TRBJ1-2,TRBV19,CASSPSGSYGYTF